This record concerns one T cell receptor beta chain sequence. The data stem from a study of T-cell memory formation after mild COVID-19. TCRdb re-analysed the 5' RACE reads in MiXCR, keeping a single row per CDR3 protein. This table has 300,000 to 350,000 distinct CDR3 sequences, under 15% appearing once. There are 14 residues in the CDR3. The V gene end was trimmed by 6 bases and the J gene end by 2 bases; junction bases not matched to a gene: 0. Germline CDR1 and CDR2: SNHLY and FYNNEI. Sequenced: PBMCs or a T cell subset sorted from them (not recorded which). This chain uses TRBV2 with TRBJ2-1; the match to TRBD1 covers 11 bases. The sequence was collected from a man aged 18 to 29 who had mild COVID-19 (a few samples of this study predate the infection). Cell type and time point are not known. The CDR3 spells CASRGQGAYNEQFF. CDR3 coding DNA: TGTGCCAGCAGGGGACAGGGGGCCTACAATGAGCAGTTCTTC.